This TCR beta chain was profiled in a study of regulatory T cells in long-lasting Graves disease. Concerning this clonotype: The antigen is undetermined.

Time point specified: newly diagnosed GD, antithyroid drugs for less than 3 months. PBMC-derived RNA was used for the TCR library. An endocrinology department in Xi'an, China, recruited the patients. Investigators prepared the TCR beta libraries by applying iRepertoire HTBI primers and Arm-PCR of CDR3 regions. In TCRdb, the multiplex PCR reads were re-called with MiXCR into one record per CDR3 protein. Of 200,000 to 250,000 distinct CDR3 sequences in the sample, 20% to 25% are singletons; the top ten hold 11% to 15%. The V gene lost 7 bases and the J gene lost 8 bases, with 14 bases spanning the gap. The CDR3 is 12 residues long. The germline gives CDR1 SQVTM, CDR2 ANQGSEA. Findings and caveats of the study: Compared with new cases, persistent Graves' patients showed reduced TCR diversity.

The sample consisted of peripheral blood mononuclear cells (PBMCs), taken at new diagnosis, from a patient treated with antithyroid drugs. The rearrangement uses TRBV29-1 and TRBJ1-4, with D possibly TRBD1 on 5 matching bases. The clonotype was recovered from a female donor with Graves disease. This chain's CDR3 is CSASHRGEKLFF. CDR3 nucleotide sequence: TGCAGCGCCAGCCATCGGGGCGAAAAACTGTTTTTT.